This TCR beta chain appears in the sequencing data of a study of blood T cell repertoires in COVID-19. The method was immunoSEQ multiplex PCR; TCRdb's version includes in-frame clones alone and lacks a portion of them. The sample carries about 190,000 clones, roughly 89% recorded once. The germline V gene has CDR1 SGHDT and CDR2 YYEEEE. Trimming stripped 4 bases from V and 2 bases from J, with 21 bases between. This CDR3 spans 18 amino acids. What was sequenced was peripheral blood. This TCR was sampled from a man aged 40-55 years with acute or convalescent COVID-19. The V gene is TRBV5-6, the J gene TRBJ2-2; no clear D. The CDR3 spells CASSTTFGPAPNTGELFF. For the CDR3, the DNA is TGTGCCAGCAGCACGACATTCGGTCCTGCACCCAACACCGGGGAGCTGTTTTTT.